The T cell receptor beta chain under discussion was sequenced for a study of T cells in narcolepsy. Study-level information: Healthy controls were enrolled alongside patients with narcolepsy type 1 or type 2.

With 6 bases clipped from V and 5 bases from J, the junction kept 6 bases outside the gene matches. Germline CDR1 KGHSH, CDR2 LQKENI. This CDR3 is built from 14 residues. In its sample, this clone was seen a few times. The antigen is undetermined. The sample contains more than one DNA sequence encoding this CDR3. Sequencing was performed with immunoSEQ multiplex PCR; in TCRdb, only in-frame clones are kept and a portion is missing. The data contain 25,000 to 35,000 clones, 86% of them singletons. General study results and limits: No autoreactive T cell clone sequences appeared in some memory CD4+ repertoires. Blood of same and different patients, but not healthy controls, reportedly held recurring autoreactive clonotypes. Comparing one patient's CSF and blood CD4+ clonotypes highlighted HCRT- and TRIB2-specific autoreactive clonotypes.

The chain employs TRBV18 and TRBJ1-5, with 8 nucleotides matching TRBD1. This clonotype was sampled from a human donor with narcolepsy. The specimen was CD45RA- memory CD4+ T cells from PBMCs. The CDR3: CASSVGQGHQPQHF. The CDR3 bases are TGTGCCAGCTCCGTCGGACAGGGACATCAGCCCCAGCATTTT.